What follows is one T cell receptor beta chain and its context. V was cut by 0 bases and J by 1 base, with 9 bases left in between. The V gene's germline CDR1 is MNHEY and CDR2 SMNVEV (reference sequence). This CDR3 spans 15 amino acids. Method: immunoSEQ multiplex PCR; TCRdb's copy keeps in-frame clones and lacks some. The sample includes a few hundred thousand clones, more than 85% of them seen just once. The data derive from a study of blood T cell repertoires in COVID-19. The TCR was taken from a woman under 40 who had recovered from COVID-19. Sequenced sample: PBMCs or T cells enriched from blood (not recorded which). The V call is TRBV27, the J call TRBJ1-1; tentative D call: TRBD1 (5 bases). As DNA, the CDR3 is TGTGCCAGCAGTTTATCGGACGGGGGGAACACTGAAGCTTTCTTT. Protein sequence: CASSLSDGGNTEAFF.